The clone carrying this T cell receptor (beta chain) was counted between two and nine times. V was shortened by 2 bases and J by 7 bases, with 12 bases between the two germline ends. The CDR3 runs to 15 residues. CDR1 MDHEN and CDR2 SYDVKM come from the germline V gene. TCRdb recomputed calls from the 5' RACE reads with MiXCR, one row per CDR3 protein. The data show some 16,000 distinct CDR3 sequences, around 4% seen once. The data derive from a study of T cells after yellow fever vaccination. On the study more broadly: Researchers used SMART-Seq v4 Ultra Low Input to prepare fractions that had low cell numbers.

The study, taken as a whole, reports: Booster sampling recovered most clones from primary vaccination (96% CD4, over 75% CD8).

The rearrangement links TRBV28 to TRBJ1-6, with no clear D. This sequence originates from a young man who received the YFV17D yellow fever vaccine. The sequences come from PBMCs, either bulk or a sorted T-cell subset (CD4+, CD8+, memory, or dextramer-sorted; not recorded which), collected 15 days after the yellow fever booster vaccination. CDR3 nucleotide sequence: TGTGCCAGCAGTTTACAACCGGGAACAAATTCACCCCTCCACTTT. Translated: CASSLQPGTNSPLHF.